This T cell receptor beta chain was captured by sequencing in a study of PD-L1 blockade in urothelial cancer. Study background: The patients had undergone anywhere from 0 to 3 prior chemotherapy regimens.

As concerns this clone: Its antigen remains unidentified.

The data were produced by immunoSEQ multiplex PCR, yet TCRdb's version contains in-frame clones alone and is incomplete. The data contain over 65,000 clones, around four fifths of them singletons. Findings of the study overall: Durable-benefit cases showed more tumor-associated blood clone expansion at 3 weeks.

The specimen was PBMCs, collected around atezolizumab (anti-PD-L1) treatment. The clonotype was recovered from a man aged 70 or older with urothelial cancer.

CDR3 coding DNA: TGTGCCAGCAGCTTGGTACAGGGGAGGTTAGATACGCAGTATTTT. Translated: CASSLVQGRLDTQYF. The V call is TRBV5-5, the J call TRBJ2-3; D is perhaps TRBD1 (7 bases). The germline gives CDR1 SGHKS, CDR2 YYEKEE (reference sequence). V was clipped by 0 bases and J by 5 bases, with 13 bases between them. The CDR3 is 15 residues long.